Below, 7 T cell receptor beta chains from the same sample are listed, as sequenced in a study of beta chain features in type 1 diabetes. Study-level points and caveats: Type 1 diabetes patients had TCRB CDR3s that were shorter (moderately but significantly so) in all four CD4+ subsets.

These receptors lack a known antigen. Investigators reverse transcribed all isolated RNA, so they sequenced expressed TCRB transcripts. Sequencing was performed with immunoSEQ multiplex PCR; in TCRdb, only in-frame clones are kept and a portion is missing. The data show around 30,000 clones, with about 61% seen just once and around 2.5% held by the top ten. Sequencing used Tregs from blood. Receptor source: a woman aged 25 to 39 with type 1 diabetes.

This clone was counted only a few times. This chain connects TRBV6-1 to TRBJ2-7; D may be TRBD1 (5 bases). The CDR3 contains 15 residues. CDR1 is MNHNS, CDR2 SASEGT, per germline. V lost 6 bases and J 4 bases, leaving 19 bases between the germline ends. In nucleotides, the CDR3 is TGTGCCAGCAGCCCCGCCCCAGGGCAGCCGTACGAGCAGTACTTC. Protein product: CASSPAPGQPYEQYF.

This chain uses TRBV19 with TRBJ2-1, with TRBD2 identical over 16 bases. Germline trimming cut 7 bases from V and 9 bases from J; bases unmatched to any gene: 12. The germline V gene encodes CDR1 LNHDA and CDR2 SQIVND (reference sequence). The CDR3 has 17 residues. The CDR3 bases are TGTGCCAGTACCGGGACTAGCGGGAGGGTGGTAGATGGTGAGCAGTTCTTC. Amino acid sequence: CASTGTSGRVVDGEQFF.

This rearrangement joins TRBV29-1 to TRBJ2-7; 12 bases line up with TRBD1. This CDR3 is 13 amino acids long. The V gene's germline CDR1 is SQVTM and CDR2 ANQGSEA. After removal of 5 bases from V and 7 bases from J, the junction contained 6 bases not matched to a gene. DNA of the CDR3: TGCAGCGTTCTTCGGGACAGGGGGCGAGAGCAGTACTTC. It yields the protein CSVLRDRGREQYF.

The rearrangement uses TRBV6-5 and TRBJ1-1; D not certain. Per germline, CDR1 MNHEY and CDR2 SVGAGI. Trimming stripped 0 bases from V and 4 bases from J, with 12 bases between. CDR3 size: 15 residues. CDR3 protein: CASSYSSPPRTEAFF. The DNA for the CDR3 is TGTGCCAGCAGTTACTCCTCTCCCCCCCGCACTGAAGCTTTCTTT.

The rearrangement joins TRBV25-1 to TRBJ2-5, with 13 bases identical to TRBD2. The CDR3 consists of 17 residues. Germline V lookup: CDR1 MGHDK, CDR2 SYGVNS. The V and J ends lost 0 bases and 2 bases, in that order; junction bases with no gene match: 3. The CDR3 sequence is CASSEYRLAGGQETQYF. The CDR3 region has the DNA TGTGCCAGCAGTGAATATCGACTAGCGGGAGGACAAGAGACCCAGTACTTC.

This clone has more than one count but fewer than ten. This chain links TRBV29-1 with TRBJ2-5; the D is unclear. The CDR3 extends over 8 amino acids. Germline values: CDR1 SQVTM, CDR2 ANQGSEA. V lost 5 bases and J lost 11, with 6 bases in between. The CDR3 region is CSVIRQYF. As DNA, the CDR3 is TGCAGCGTTATCAGACAGTACTTC.

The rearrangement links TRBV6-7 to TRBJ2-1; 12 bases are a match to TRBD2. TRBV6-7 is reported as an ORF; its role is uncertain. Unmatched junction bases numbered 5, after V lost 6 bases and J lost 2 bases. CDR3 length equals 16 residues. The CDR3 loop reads CASSRLAGEAYNEQFF. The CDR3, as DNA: TGTGCCAGCAGCCGACTAGCGGGAGAGGCCTACAATGAGCAGTTCTTC.